Below, 28 T cell receptor beta chains from the same sample are listed, as sequenced in a study of blood T cell repertoires in COVID-19 (dated by TCRdb to about 2020). The library came from the immunoSEQ multiplex PCR assay. Imported from immuneACCESS, the table was reduced by TCRdb to in-frame sequences with V and J called. These copies leave out some clones; in studies compared against another copy, an unresolved V gene accounts for under half, and the cause of the remainder is not known. The sample records a few hundred thousand clones, roughly 90% of which are singletons. The top ten constitute about 1.7% of the sample. Sequenced input: PBMCs or T cells enriched from blood (not recorded which). Receptors were obtained from a middle-aged woman who had recovered from COVID-19.

The chain joins TRBV7-2 to TRBJ1-4; D remains unclear. The CDR3 extends over 13 amino acids. Germline assignment: CDR1 SGHTA and CDR2 FQGNSA. The germline V and J ends were trimmed by 2 bases and 9 bases, with 10 bases remaining between them. The CDR3 here is CASSLLLAQKLFF. In DNA, the CDR3 is TGTGCCAGCAGCTTACTTTTGGCCCAAAAACTGTTTTTT.

Notes on this clone: The identical CDR3 is also encoded by other nucleotide sequences in the sample. This sequence joins TRBV30 and TRBJ2-7; tentative D call: TRBD2 (6 bases). The germline V and J ends were trimmed by 3 bases and 2 bases, with 11 bases remaining between them. Germline V gene sequence: CDR1 GTSNPN, CDR2 SVGIG (reference sequence). The CDR3 has 13 amino acids. In DNA form, the CDR3 reads TGTGCCTGGAGAAGCGGGCGCGCCTACGAGCAGTACTTC. Encoded protein: CAWRSGRAYEQYF. The entire variable domain, with the rest obtained from reference TRBV30 and TRBJ2-7, is as follows: SQTIHQWPATLVQPVGSPLSLECTVEGTSNPNLYWYRQAAGRGLQLLFYSVGIGQISSEVPQNLSASRPQDRQFILSSKKLLLSDSGFYLCAWRSGRAYEQYFGPGTRLTVT.

This chain connects TRBV2 to TRBJ1-2, with D tentatively TRBD1 (5 bases). The CDR3 sequence is 13 residues long. Germline V gene lookup returns CDR1 SNHLY and CDR2 FYNNEI. V was pared by 7 bases and J by 4 bases, with 13 bases between. The chain's CDR3 is CASIFGRAYGYTF. The CDR3 DNA reads as TGTGCCAGCATTTTCGGCAGGGCCTATGGCTACACCTTC.

This chain connects TRBV5-6 to TRBJ1-1; TRBD1 is a possible D gene (5 bases). CDR3 length: 14 residues. From germline, CDR1 is SGHDT and CDR2 YYEEEE. The V end was cut by 2 bases, the J end by 4 bases, with 12 bases between. The chain's CDR3 is CASSFQGLITEAFF. DNA for the CDR3: TGTGCCAGCAGCTTCCAGGGATTGATCACTGAAGCTTTCTTT. The complete variable domain, with remaining parts taken from reference TRBV5-6 and TRBJ1-1, reads DAGVTQSPTHLIKTRGQQVTLRCSPKSGHDTVSWYQQALGQGPQFIFQYYEEEERQRGNFPDRFSGHQFPNYSSELNVNALLLGDSALYLCASSFQGLITEAFFGQGTRLTVV.

The chain recombines TRBV7-9 with TRBJ2-3; D perhaps matches TRBD2 (5 bases). V was shortened by 5 bases and J by 4 bases, with 13 bases between the two germline ends. The CDR3 totals 14 residues. The germline V gene has CDR1 SEHNR and CDR2 FQNEAQ (reference sequence). This chain's CDR3 is CASSPPPRADTQYF. The CDR3 DNA sequence: TGTGCCAGCAGCCCGCCGCCGAGGGCAGATACGCAGTATTTT.

The J gene is TRBJ2-3, the V gene TRBV5-1; D unclear. Trimming cost V 3 bases and J 1 base, with 9 bases left between them. The CDR3 has 14 amino acids. Germline CDR1 and CDR2: SGHRS and YFSETQ. This CDR3 is CASSSTGGTDTQYF. CDR3 sequence (DNA): TGCGCCAGCAGCTCGACTGGAGGCACAGATACGCAGTATTTT.

This clone was seen only once. The rearrangement joins TRBV12-5 to TRBJ2-2; 8 bases line up with TRBD2. The germline gives CDR1 LGHNT, CDR2 FRNRAP. The CDR3 covers 16 residues. The junction had 6 bases not matched to a gene; V was cut back by 6 bases and J by 0 bases. CDR3 amino acids: CASGTTSGANTGELFF. The CDR3 nucleotides are TGTGCTAGTGGGACTACTAGCGGAGCGAACACCGGGGAGCTGTTTTTT. Based on the CDR3 plus reference TRBV12-5 and TRBJ2-2, the full variable domain is DARVTQTPRHKVTEMGQEVTMRCQPILGHNTVFWYRQTMMQGLELLAYFRNRAPLDDSGMPKDRFSAEMPDATLATLKIQPSEPRDSAVYFCASGTTSGANTGELFFGEGSRLTVL.

V usage is TRBV19 and J usage is TRBJ2-7; D may be TRBD1 (6 bases). Germline CDR1 LNHDA, CDR2 SQIVND (reference sequence). Trimming shortened V by 3 bases and J by 0 bases, and 9 bases separated the two germline ends. The CDR3 runs 14 residues. The CDR3 region has the DNA TGTGCCAGTAGTATCGACAGGAACTCCTACGAGCAGTACTTC. It specifies CASSIDRNSYEQYF.

This clone came up once. The J gene is TRBJ1-2, the V gene TRBV27; 7 bases are shared with TRBD1. The length of the CDR3 is 14 residues. Trimming removed 6 bases from V and 8 bases from J; junction bases left unmatched: 12. The V gene's germline CDR1 is MNHEY and CDR2 SMNVEV (reference sequence). The CDR3 here is CASSGQVGGEGYTF. As DNA, the CDR3 is TGTGCCAGCAGCGGTCAGGTAGGGGGCGAAGGCTACACCTTC.

The rearrangement links TRBV28 to TRBJ1-4, with D possibly matching TRBD1 (5 bases). Per germline, CDR1 MDHEN and CDR2 SYDVKM. Trimming cost V 11 bases and J 8 bases, with 18 bases left between them. The CDR3 covers 13 residues. The CDR3, as DNA: TGTGCCGCTCTGGGACTAATGGGGGAAAAACTGTTTTTT. Translation: CAALGLMGEKLFF.

The chain couples TRBV5-1 to TRBJ1-2; 11 bases are shared with TRBD1. The CDR3 length is 15 residues. Germline V gives CDR1 SGHRS, CDR2 YFSETQ. Unmatched junction bases numbered 7, after V lost 3 bases and J lost 6 bases. The CDR3 sequence is CASSSGTGGGDGYTF. The CDR3 region has the DNA TGCGCCAGCAGCTCCGGGACAGGGGGAGGCGATGGCTACACCTTC. Looking up the rest from reference TRBV5-1 and TRBJ1-2 gives the full variable domain: KAGVTQTPRYLIKTRGQQVTLSCSPISGHRSVSWYQQTPGQGLQFLFEYFSETQRNKGNFPGRFSGRQFSNSRSEMNVSTLELGDSALYLCASSSGTGGGDGYTFGSGTRLTVV.

The V call is TRBV3-1 (or the pseudogene TRBV3-2), the J call TRBJ2-7; 11 bases match TRBD2. The CDR3 sequence is 14 residues long. The V gene's germline CDR1 is LGHDT and CDR2 YNNKEL (reference sequence). The trim removed 4 bases at V and 5 bases at J, leaving 4 bases unmatched. The DNA for the CDR3 is TGTGCCAGCAGCCTAGCGGGAGGGTTAGACGAGCAGTACTTC. It yields the protein CASSLAGGLDEQYF.

The V call is TRBV6-5, the J call TRBJ2-7; perhaps TRBD1 as D (5 bases). V lost 2 bases and J 2 bases, leaving 16 bases between the germline ends. CDR3 length: 16 amino acids. The germline gives CDR1 MNHEY, CDR2 SVGAGI. The CDR3 here is CASSYTPSGFTYEQYF. CDR3 bases: TGTGCCAGCAGTTACACGCCCTCAGGGTTTACCTACGAGCAGTACTTC.

The gene calls are TRBV28 and TRBJ2-1, with TRBD2 matching 8 bases. The germline gives CDR1 MDHEN, CDR2 SYDVKM. The CDR3 covers 15 residues. V shed 3 bases and J 3 bases; nucleotides not matched to a gene: 4. The CDR3 protein is CASSFTSGNYNEQFF. In DNA form, the CDR3 reads TGTGCCAGCAGTTTTACTAGCGGAAACTACAATGAGCAGTTCTTC.

This rearrangement joins TRBV15 to TRBJ1-2, with D perhaps matching TRBD1 (6 bases). The CDR3 is 16 residues long. Germline assignment: CDR1 LNHNV and CDR2 YYDKDF (reference sequence). The germline V and J ends were trimmed by 3 bases and 4 bases, with 18 bases remaining between them. CDR3 nucleotides: TGTGCCACCAGCAGCGTTCACAGGGTTTTTCCCTATGGCTACACCTTC. Protein: CATSSVHRVFPYGYTF.

This chain connects TRBV3-1 (or the pseudogene TRBV3-2) to TRBJ1-3; maybe TRBD1 (5 bases). V dropped 0 bases and J dropped 4 bases, with 10 bases sitting between them. The CDR3 spans 15 residues. Germline V gives CDR1 LGHDT, CDR2 YNNKEL (reference sequence). The CDR3 spells CASSQDQGWGNTIYF. For the CDR3, the DNA is TGTGCCAGCAGCCAAGACCAGGGATGGGGAAACACCATATATTTT.

The rearrangement links TRBV4-2 to TRBJ1-3, with 7 bases aligning to TRBD1. The CDR3 contains 15 residues. Germline V gene lookup returns CDR1 LGHNA and CDR2 YNFKEQ. With V trimmed by 0 bases and J by 4 bases, 3 bases remained unmatched. As DNA, the CDR3 is TGTGCCAGCAGCCAAGAGGACAGGTTAGGAAACACCATATATTTT. Its protein is CASSQEDRLGNTIYF.

This rearrangement joins TRBV6-2 or TRBV6-3 to TRBJ1-1; 10 positions agree with TRBD1. The ends lost 1 base at V and 8 bases at J; junction bases unmatched: 1. CDR3 size: 13 residues. Germline V gene lookup returns CDR1 MNHEY and CDR2 SVGEGT. CDR3: CASSYWDRGEAFF. Written as DNA, the CDR3 is TGTGCCAGCAGTTACTGGGACAGGGGAGAAGCTTTCTTT.

In its sample, this clone was seen once. This chain links TRBV18 with TRBJ1-1, with TRBD1 matching 7 bases. Losses at the gene ends were 3 bases for V and 1 base for J; bases not matched to a gene: 8. There are 16 residues in the CDR3. Germline loops: CDR1 KGHSH, CDR2 LQKENI. CDR3 sequence: CASSPFGGQTNTEAFF. The CDR3 DNA is TGTGCCAGCTCACCTTTCGGGGGACAGACGAACACTGAAGCTTTCTTT.

This chain joins TRBV7-8 and TRBJ2-7; 9 bases line up with TRBD1. This CDR3 contains 15 residues. Losses at the gene ends were 2 bases for V and 2 bases for J; bases not matched to a gene: 4. Germline lookup yields CDR1 SGHVS and CDR2 FQNEAQ. For the CDR3, the DNA is TGTGCCAGCAGCTTACGGGGGGACAGGGCCTACGAGCAGTACTTC. This encodes CASSLRGDRAYEQYF.

The chain joins TRBV9 to TRBJ2-7; 9 bases fit TRBD1. Germline lookup yields CDR1 SGDLS and CDR2 YYNGEE. The length of the CDR3 is 16 residues. The V gene end was trimmed by 3 bases and the J gene end by 1 base; junction bases not matched to a gene: 8. CDR3 nucleotides: TGTGCCAGCAGCGATAATCCCGGGACAGGGTCCTACGAGCAGTACTTC. This gives the protein CASSDNPGTGSYEQYF. The variable domain in full, completed from reference TRBV9 and TRBJ2-7, reads DSGVTQTPKHLITATGQRVTLRCSPRSGDLSVYWYQQSLDQGLQFLIQYYNGEERAKGNILERFSAQQFPDLHSELNLSSLELGDSALYFCASSDNPGTGSYEQYFGPGTRLTVT.

This chain uses TRBV6-5 with TRBJ1-4, with 8 bases matching TRBD1. The CDR3 consists of 14 residues. From germline, CDR1 is MNHEY and CDR2 SVGAGI. J lost 10 bases, V lost 5 bases, and 9 bases had no gene match. CDR3 sequence: CASSPPGQGAKLFF. The CDR3 DNA sequence: TGTGCCAGCAGTCCCCCCGGACAGGGCGCAAAACTGTTTTTT.

V usage is TRBV19 and J usage is TRBJ1-1; 7 bases fit TRBD1. The ends lost 6 bases at V and 4 bases at J; junction bases unmatched: 11. CDR3 size: 15 residues. The germline V gene encodes CDR1 LNHDA and CDR2 SQIVND (reference sequence). The CDR3: CASSQGGDMGTEAFF. The CDR3 DNA reads as TGTGCCAGTAGCCAGGGGGGAGACATGGGCACTGAAGCTTTCTTT. Combining the CDR3 with reference TRBV19 and TRBJ1-1 gives the whole variable domain DGGITQSPKYLFRKEGQNVTLSCEQNLNHDAMYWYRQDPGQGLRLIYYSQIVNDFQKGDIAEGYSVSREKKESFPLTVTSAQKNPTAFYLCASSQGGDMGTEAFFGQGTRLTVV.

To note about this clone: Germline and junction disagree at one end, which may indicate a read error. The chain has TRBV7-7 and TRBJ2-5; 8 bases map to TRBD2. This CDR3 spans 18 amino acids. Germline CDR1 SSHAT, CDR2 FNYEAQ (reference sequence). The CDR3 protein is CASSSGTEAGAAQETQYF. Here the CDR3 DNA reads TGTGCTAGCAGCTCGGGGACCGAAGCGGGAGCCGCCCAAGAGACCCAGTACTTC.

The chain combines TRBV3-1 (or the pseudogene TRBV3-2) with TRBJ2-4, with TRBD2 matching over 7 bases. The V and J ends lost 0 bases and 8 bases, in that order; junction bases with no gene match: 13. CDR3 length equals 17 residues. In germline, CDR1 is LGHDT, CDR2 YNNKEL (reference sequence). The DNA for the CDR3 is TGTGCCAGCAGCCAAGAAGGCCCCGGGAGGTTTGGGGACATTCAGTACTTC. Its translation is CASSQEGPGRFGDIQYF.

J is TRBJ2-3 and V is TRBV6-2 or TRBV6-3; 7 nucleotides line up with TRBD2. V gave up 6 bases and J gave up 4 bases; unmatched junction bases: 10. The CDR3 is made up of 15 amino acids. Germline CDR1 reads MNHEY; CDR2 reads SVGEGT. The CDR3 region is CASSSSGTGSDTQYF. The DNA of the CDR3 is TGTGCCAGCAGCTCTAGCGGTACGGGATCAGATACGCAGTATTTT.

This clone was counted between two and nine times. The V and J genes are TRBV30 and TRBJ2-5; 9 bases map to TRBD2. Trimming cost V 5 bases and J 5 bases; bases outside gene matches: 6. Looked up from germline, CDR1 is GTSNPN and CDR2 is SVGIG (reference sequence). The CDR3 is made up of 13 amino acids. CDR3 DNA sequence: TGTGCCTGGGAGCGCGCGGGAGGGGAGACCCAGTACTTC. Translating it yields CAWERAGGETQYF.

V gene TRBV27 combines with J gene TRBJ1-2; 10 nucleotides line up with TRBD1. The germline V gene encodes CDR1 MNHEY and CDR2 SMNVEV (reference sequence). CDR3 length: 14 amino acids. V gave up 5 bases and J gave up 8 bases; unmatched junction bases: 8. The CDR3 nucleotides are TGTGCCAGCAGTCGGGACAGGGGATTCGGAGGCTACACCTTC. This translates into CASSRDRGFGGYTF.